This T cell receptor beta chain was documented in a study of blood T cell repertoires in COVID-19. TCRdb keeps only in-frame clones here, not all; method: immunoSEQ multiplex PCR. This sample carries 180,000 or so clones, approximately 80% of them seen once, and the ten largest clones take 13%. Germline V gene lookup returns CDR1 ENHRY and CDR2 SYGVKD. The CDR3 has 14 amino acids. The trim removed 4 bases at V and 4 bases at J, leaving 4 bases unmatched. The chain carries TRBV10-3 and TRBJ1-1; 9 nucleotides match TRBD1. What was sequenced was PBMCs or T cells enriched from blood (not recorded which). The TCR sequence derives from a woman aged 60-70 years who had recovered from COVID-19. In DNA form, the CDR3 reads TGTGCCATCAGTGGGGGACAGGGAGGCACTGAAGCTTTCTTT. This gives the protein CAISGGQGGTEAFF.